This T cell receptor beta chain was sequenced in a study of blood T cell repertoires in COVID-19. Across the study: COVID-19 samples collected from the United States, Italy and Spain covered acute and convalescent phases. T cells, B-cell-depleted T cells, or PBMCs provided the cDNA or gDNA that served as material.

How the authors handled the data: How many nucleated cells were present was estimated from reference gene primer amplification. This table comes from immunoSEQ multiplex PCR, and its TCRdb copy is limited to in-frame clones, with some not included. That table supplies the V and J calls and clone size; D and trimming were determined from the DNA. The sample carries over 150,000 clones, about 86% recorded once. The V and J ends lost 1 base and 1 base respectively, with 8 bases between them. This CDR3 spans 15 amino acids. Germline V gene data show CDR1 as LGHNA and CDR2 as YNFKEQ. The chain carries TRBV4-2 and TRBJ2-1; D might be TRBD1 (6 bases). This receptor was taken from a man over 45 with active or convalescent COVID-19. Sequencing was carried out using peripheral blood. The CDR3 coding sequence is TGTGCCAGCAGCCAAGTGGGGGCGTCCTACAATGAGCAGTTCTTC. Its protein product is CASSQVGASYNEQFF.